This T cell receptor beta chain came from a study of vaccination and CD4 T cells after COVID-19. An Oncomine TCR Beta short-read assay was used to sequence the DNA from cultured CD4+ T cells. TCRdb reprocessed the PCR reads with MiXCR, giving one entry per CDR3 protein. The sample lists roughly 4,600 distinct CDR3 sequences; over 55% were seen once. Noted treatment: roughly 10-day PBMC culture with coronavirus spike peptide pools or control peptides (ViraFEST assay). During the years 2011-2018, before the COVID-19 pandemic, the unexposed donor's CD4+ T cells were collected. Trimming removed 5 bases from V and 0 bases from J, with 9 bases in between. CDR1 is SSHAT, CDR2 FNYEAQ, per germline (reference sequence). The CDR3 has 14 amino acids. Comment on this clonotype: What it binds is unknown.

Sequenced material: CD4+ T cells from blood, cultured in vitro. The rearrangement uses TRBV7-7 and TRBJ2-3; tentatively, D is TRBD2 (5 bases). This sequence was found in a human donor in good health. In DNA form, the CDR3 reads TGTGCCAGCAGCCGTGGCGGGAGCACAGATACGCAGTATTTT. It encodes CASSRGGSTDTQYF.